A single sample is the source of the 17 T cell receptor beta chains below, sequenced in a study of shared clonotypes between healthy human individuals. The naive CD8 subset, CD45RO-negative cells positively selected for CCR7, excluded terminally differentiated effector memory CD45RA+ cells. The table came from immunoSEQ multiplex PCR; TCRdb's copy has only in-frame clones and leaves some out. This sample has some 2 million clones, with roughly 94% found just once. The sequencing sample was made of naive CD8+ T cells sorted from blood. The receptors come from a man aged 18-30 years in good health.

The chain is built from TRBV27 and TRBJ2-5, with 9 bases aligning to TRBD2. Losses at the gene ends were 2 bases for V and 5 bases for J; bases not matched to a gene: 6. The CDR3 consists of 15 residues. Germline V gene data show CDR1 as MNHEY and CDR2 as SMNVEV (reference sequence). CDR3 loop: CASSLGPSGMETQYF. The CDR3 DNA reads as TGTGCCAGCAGTTTAGGTCCTAGCGGGATGGAGACCCAGTACTTC.

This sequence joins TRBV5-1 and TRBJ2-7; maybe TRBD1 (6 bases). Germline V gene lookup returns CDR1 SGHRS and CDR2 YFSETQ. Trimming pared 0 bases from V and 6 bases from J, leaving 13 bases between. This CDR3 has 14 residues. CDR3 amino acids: CASSLAQQGPEQYF. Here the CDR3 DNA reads TGCGCCAGCAGCTTGGCCCAACAGGGACCCGAGCAGTACTTC.

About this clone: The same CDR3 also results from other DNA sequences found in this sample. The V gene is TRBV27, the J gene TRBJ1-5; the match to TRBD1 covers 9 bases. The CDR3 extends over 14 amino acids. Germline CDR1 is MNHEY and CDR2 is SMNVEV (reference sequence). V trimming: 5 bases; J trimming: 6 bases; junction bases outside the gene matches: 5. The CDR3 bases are TGTGCCAGCAGTGTGACAGGGGGAGGTCAGCCCCAGCATTTT. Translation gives CASSVTGGGQPQHF.

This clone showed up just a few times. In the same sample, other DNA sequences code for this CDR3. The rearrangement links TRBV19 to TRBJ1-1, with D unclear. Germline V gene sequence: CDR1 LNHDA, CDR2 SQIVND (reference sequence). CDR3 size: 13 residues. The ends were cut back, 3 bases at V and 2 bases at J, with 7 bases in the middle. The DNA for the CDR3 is TGTGCCAGTAGTATTTCGGTTAACACTGAAGCTTTCTTT. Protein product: CASSISVNTEAFF. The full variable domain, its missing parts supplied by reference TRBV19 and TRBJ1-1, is DGGITQSPKYLFRKEGQNVTLSCEQNLNHDAMYWYRQDPGQGLRLIYYSQIVNDFQKGDIAEGYSVSREKKESFPLTVTSAQKNPTAFYLCASSISVNTEAFFGQGTRLTVV.

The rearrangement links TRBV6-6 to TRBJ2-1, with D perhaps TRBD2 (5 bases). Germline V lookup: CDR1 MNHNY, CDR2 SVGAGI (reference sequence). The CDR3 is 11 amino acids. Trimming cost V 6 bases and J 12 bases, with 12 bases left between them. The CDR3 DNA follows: TGTGCCAGCAGCCCGTCCGAGGGGCAGTTCTTC. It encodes CASSPSEGQFF.

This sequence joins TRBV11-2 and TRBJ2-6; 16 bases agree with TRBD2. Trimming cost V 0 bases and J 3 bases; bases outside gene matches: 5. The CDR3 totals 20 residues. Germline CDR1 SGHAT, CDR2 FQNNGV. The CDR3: CASSLDGTSGRADGANVLTF. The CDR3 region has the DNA TGTGCCAGCAGCTTAGATGGGACTAGCGGGAGGGCCGATGGGGCCAACGTCCTGACTTTC.

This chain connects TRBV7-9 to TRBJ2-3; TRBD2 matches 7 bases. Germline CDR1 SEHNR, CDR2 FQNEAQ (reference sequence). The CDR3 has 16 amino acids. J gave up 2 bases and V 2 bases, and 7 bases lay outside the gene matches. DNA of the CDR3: TGTGCCAGCAGCTTATTGGCTAGCGGACACACAGATACGCAGTATTTT. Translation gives CASSLLASGHTDTQYF. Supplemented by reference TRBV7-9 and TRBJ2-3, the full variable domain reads DTGVSQNPRHKITKRGQNVTFRCDPISEHNRLYWYRQTLGQGPEFLTYFQNEAQLEKSRLLSDRFSAERPKGSFSTLEIQRTEQGDSAMYLCASSLLASGHTDTQYFGPGTRLTVL.

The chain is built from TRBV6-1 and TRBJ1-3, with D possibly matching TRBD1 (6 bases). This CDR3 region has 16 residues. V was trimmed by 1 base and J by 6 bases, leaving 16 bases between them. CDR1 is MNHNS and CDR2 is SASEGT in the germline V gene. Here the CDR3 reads CASSEDWTVRENTIYF. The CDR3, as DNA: TGTGCCAGCAGTGAAGATTGGACAGTCCGAGAAAACACCATATATTTT.

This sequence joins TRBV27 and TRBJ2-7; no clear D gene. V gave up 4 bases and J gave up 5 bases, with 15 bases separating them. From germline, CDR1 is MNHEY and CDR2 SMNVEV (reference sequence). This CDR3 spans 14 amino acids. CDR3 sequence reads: CASSSGPKGNEQYF. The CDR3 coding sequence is TGTGCCAGCAGTTCCGGACCCAAAGGGAACGAGCAGTACTTC.

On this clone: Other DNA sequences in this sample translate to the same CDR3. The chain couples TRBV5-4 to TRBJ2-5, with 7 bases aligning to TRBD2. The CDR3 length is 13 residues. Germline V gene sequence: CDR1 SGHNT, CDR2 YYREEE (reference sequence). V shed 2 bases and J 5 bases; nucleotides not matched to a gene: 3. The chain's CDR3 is CASSFMGGETQYF. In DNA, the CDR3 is TGTGCCAGCAGCTTTATGGGAGGGGAGACCCAGTACTTC. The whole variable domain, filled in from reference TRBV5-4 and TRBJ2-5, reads ETGVTQSPTHLIKTRGQQVTLRCSSQSGHNTVSWYQQALGQGPQFIFQYYREEENGRGNFPPRFSGLQFPNYSSELNVNALELDDSALYLCASSFMGGETQYFGPGTRLLVL.

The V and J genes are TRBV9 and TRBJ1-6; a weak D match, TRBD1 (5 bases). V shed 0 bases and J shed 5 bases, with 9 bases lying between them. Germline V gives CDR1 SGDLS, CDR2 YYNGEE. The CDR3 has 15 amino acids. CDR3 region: CASSVVGADNSPLHF. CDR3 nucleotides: TGTGCCAGCAGCGTAGTTGGGGCCGATAATTCACCCCTCCACTTT.

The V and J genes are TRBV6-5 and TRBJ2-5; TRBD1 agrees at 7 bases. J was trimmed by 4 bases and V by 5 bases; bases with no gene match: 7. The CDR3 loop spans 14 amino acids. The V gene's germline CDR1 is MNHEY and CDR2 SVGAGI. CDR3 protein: CASSDDRDLETQYF. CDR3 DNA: TGTGCCAGCAGTGATGACAGGGACCTAGAGACCCAGTACTTC.

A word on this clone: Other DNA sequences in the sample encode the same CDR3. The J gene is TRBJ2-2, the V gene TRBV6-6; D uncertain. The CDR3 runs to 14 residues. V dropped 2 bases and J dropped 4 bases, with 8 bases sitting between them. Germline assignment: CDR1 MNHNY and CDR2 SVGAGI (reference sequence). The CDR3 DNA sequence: TGTGCCAGCAGTTACCCCGGGTCCACCGGGGAGCTGTTTTTT. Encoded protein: CASSYPGSTGELFF.

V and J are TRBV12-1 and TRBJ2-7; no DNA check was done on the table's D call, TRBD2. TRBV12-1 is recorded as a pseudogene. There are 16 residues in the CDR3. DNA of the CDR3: TGTGCCAGCAGCTTGAAGACTAGCGGGAGGGCCTACGAGCAGTACTTC. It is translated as CASSLKTSGRAYEQYF.

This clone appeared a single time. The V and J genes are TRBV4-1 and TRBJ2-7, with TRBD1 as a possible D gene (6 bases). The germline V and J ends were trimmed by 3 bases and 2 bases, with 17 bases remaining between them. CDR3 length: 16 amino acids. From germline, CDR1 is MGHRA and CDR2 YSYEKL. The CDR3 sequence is CASSHVSTGSPYEQYF. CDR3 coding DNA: TGCGCCAGCAGCCATGTTTCTACAGGGTCCCCCTACGAGCAGTACTTC.

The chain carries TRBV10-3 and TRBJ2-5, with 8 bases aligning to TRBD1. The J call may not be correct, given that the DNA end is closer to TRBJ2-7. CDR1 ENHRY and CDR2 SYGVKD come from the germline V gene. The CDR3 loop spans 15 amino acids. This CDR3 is CAISEISGRGREQYF. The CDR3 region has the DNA TGTGCCATCAGTGAGATTTCGGGCAGGGGGCGCGAGCAGTACTTC.

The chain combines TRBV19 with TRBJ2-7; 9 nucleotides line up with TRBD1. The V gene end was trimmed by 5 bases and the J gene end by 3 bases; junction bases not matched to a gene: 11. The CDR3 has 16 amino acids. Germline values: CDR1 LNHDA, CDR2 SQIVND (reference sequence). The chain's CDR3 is CASSYRAGTGYYEQYF. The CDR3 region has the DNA TGTGCCAGTAGTTACAGAGCCGGGACAGGGTACTACGAGCAGTACTTC.